Included here is one TCR beta chain sequence, with context. The CDR3 extends over 13 amino acids. Looked up from germline, CDR1 is MNHEY and CDR2 is SMNVEV (reference sequence). V was clipped by 10 bases and J by 0 bases; unmatched bases: 5. As originally analysed: Reference gene primer amplification in the assay estimated nucleated cell counts. Clones were sequenced by immunoSEQ multiplex PCR, and TCRdb holds only the in-frame ones, with some missing. V and J calls and clone size are given by that table; D and trimming were obtained from the DNA. The table records over 300,000 clones, approximately 88% of them present only once. The sample belongs to a study of blood T cell repertoires in COVID-19.

The J gene is TRBJ1-1, the V gene TRBV27, with 7 bases fitting TRBD1. Sample: peripheral blood. This clonotype originated in a man aged 18 to 29 who had recovered from COVID-19. CDR3 amino acids: CATRTGLNTEAFF. CDR3 nucleotides: TGTGCCACCAGGACAGGACTGAACACTGAAGCTTTCTTT.